The present TCR beta chain was sequenced within a study of T-cell reconstitution after alpha-beta-depleted transplantation in children. This clonotype showed up just a few times. Germline values: CDR1 KGHSH, CDR2 LQKENI. CDR3 size: 11 residues. V lost 6 bases to trimming and J lost 8 bases, with 10 bases between them. Construction of the TCRbeta library involved unique molecular identifiers. TCRdb called the PCR reads again in MiXCR, with one record for every CDR3 protein. The table records under 350,000 distinct CDR3 sequences, roughly 9.5% of them present only once. The gene calls are TRBV18 and TRBJ1-1, with a tentative D call TRBD1 (5 bases). The material sequenced was PBMCs from the stem cell graft donor, taken from the stem cell graft. The clonotype comes from a human donor who donated a stem cell graft to a child with SCID. The DNA for the CDR3 is TGTGCCAGCTCCCCCGGGGCCGAAGCTTTCTTT. This sequence encodes CASSPGAEAFF. The full variable domain, completed using reference TRBV18 and TRBJ1-1, is NAGVMQNPRHLVRRRGQEARLRCSPMKGHSHVYWYRQLPEEGLKFMVYLQKENIIDESGMPKERFSAEFPKEGPSILRIQQVVRGDSAAYFCASSPGAEAFFGQGTRLTVV.